Listed below are T cell receptor beta chains from one sample, sequenced in a study of T cell responses to AZD1222 COVID-19 vaccine. Profiled with immunoSEQ multiplex PCR; TCRdb holds only in-frame clones, not every one. In the table there are approximately 180,000 clones, about 93% of which are singletons. Sequenced material: peripheral blood, taken 28 days after the second dose of the MenACWY control vaccine. Every receptor here comes from an adult who received the MenACWY meningococcal vaccine as a control. CDR3s include the opening cysteine and the closing phenylalanine or tryptophan.

V gene: TRBV6-1
J gene: TRBJ1-2
CDR3 protein: CASSGGEWGGYTF

V gene: TRBV14
J gene: TRBJ1-2
CDR3 protein: CASSQLQRPDYGYTF

V gene: TRBV29-1
J gene: TRBJ1-2
CDR3 protein: CSVGGTGVFGYTF

V gene: TRBV7-2
J gene: TRBJ2-5
CDR3 protein: CASSSDQGAGKTQYF

V gene: TRBV15
J gene: TRBJ1-1
CDR3 protein: CATSPIGQGNTEAFF

V gene: TRBV6-5
J gene: TRBJ1-4
CDR3 protein: CASSKRDEKLFF

V gene: TRBV15
J gene: TRBJ2-3
CDR3 protein: CATRGTGQVADTQYF

V gene: TRBV11-2
J gene: TRBJ1-1
CDR3 protein: CASSPYPERNTEAFF

V gene: TRBV4-3
J gene: TRBJ2-1
CDR3 protein: CASSQAERDRTRSYNEQFF

V gene: TRBV29-1
J gene: TRBJ1-2
CDR3 protein: CSVGPGTAAIYGYTF

V gene: TRBV3-1/TRBV3-2
J gene: TRBJ1-3
CDR3 protein: CASSYGQGRAGNTIYF

V gene: TRBV7-9
J gene: TRBJ2-7
CDR3 protein: CASSWSGGDEQYF

V gene: TRBV11-2
J gene: TRBJ2-2
CDR3 protein: CASSPPARGLAGELFF

V gene: TRBV28
J gene: TRBJ2-5
CDR3 protein: CASSKDGQETQYF

V gene: TRBV3-1/TRBV3-2
J gene: TRBJ1-2
CDR3 protein: CASSQDGFGYTF

V gene: TRBV29-1
J gene: TRBJ1-2
CDR3 protein: CSVPNSRGNYGYTF

V gene: TRBV7-2
J gene: TRBJ1-5
CDR3 protein: CASSPRQGAGINQPQHF

V gene: TRBV5-5
J gene: TRBJ1-6
CDR3 protein: CASIKGQSNSPLHF

V gene: TRBV7-9
J gene: TRBJ1-6
CDR3 protein: CASSLDGGRGNSPLHF

V gene: TRBV11-3
J gene: TRBJ2-5
CDR3 protein: CASSLGSGWGTQYF

V gene: TRBV3-1/TRBV3-2
J gene: TRBJ2-3
CDR3 protein: CASSPGLAGGTDTQYF

V gene: TRBV19
J gene: TRBJ2-5
CDR3 protein: CASSRKQVLQETQYF

V gene: TRBV6-5
J gene: TRBJ2-1
CDR3 protein: CASSRTGDMENEQFF

V gene: TRBV6-5
J gene: TRBJ1-1
CDR3 protein: CASSYRPGLNTEAFF

V gene: TRBV5-4
J gene: TRBJ1-4
CDR3 protein: CASSSGRTLPNEKLFF

V gene: TRBV2
J gene: TRBJ2-7
CDR3 protein: CASERQGAYEQYF

V gene: TRBV5-1
J gene: TRBJ1-1
CDR3 protein: CASSGGQGRNTEAFF

V gene: TRBV13
J gene: TRBJ2-1
CDR3 protein: CASRITGYNEQFF

V gene: TRBV6-2/TRBV6-3
J gene: TRBJ1-1
CDR3 protein: CASSYGRLNTEAFF

V gene: TRBV5-6
J gene: TRBJ1-1
CDR3 protein: CASAMTRDRAPWAFF

V gene: TRBV18
J gene: TRBJ1-1
CDR3 protein: CASSPSQGAQNTEAFF

V gene: TRBV7-2
J gene: TRBJ2-5
CDR3 protein: CASSARGSGGETQYF

V gene: TRBV7-2
J gene: TRBJ2-7
CDR3 protein: CASSSHYEQYF

V gene: TRBV18
J gene: TRBJ1-1
CDR3 protein: CASSLTGQRNTEAFF

V gene: TRBV5-5
J gene: TRBJ1-2
CDR3 protein: CASSRDTVLADGYTF

V gene: TRBV4-2
J gene: TRBJ2-3
CDR3 protein: CASSQGASGSTDTQYF

V gene: TRBV4-3
J gene: TRBJ1-1
CDR3 protein: CASSEDSRGTEAFF

V gene: TRBV30
J gene: TRBJ2-4
CDR3 protein: CAWNSGISKNIQYF

V gene: TRBV27
J gene: TRBJ1-5
CDR3 protein: CASSFINQPQHF

V gene: TRBV5-1
J gene: TRBJ2-3
CDR3 protein: CASSLGGLAGDTQYF

V gene: TRBV29-1
J gene: TRBJ1-1
CDR3 protein: CSVRPGEDATEAFF

V gene: TRBV5-1
J gene: TRBJ2-2
CDR3 protein: CASRPPGDGNTGELFF

V gene: TRBV3-1/TRBV3-2
J gene: TRBJ1-1
CDR3 protein: CASSRPSRETEAFF

V gene: TRBV18
J gene: TRBJ2-2
CDR3 protein: CASSPGNRRELFF

V gene: TRBV19
J gene: TRBJ2-1
CDR3 protein: CASSLRDSYNEQFF

V gene: TRBV6-5
J gene: TRBJ1-2
CDR3 protein: CASSYRGVRGYTF

V gene: TRBV27
J gene: TRBJ1-1
CDR3 protein: CASSFSRAGGTEAFF

V gene: TRBV28
J gene: TRBJ2-7
CDR3 protein: CASSFLYEQYF

V gene: TRBV5-1
J gene: TRBJ1-2
CDR3 protein: CASSFGRNYGYTF

V gene: TRBV6-2/TRBV6-3
J gene: TRBJ1-2
CDR3 protein: CASSYSAGNPNGYTF

V gene: TRBV11-3
J gene: TRBJ1-2
CDR3 protein: CASSLEGRGSNYGYTF

V gene: TRBV3-1/TRBV3-2
J gene: TRBJ1-2
CDR3 protein: CASSQDGAGRVYGYTF